The T cell receptor beta chain under discussion was sequenced for a study of OX40 agonist ivuxolimab in advanced cancers. On the study more broadly: The dose-escalation group included hepatocellular carcinoma, melanoma, renal cell carcinoma and head and neck cancer. Study findings and constraints: Dose levels from 0.1 to 3.0 mg/kg saw CD4+ and CD8+ blood T cells expand clonally by week 6.

This clone was recorded only once. Its specificity is not known. TCRdb's copy holds only in-frame clones and misses some; the assay was immunoSEQ multiplex PCR. The sample includes tens of thousands of clones, about 82% of them seen just once. The length of the CDR3 is 14 residues. Trimming removed 2 bases from V and 1 base from J, with 10 bases in between. From germline, CDR1 is SQVTM and CDR2 ANQGSEA. Sequencing used CD4+ or CD8+ T cells sorted from blood, obtained in a trial of the OX40 agonist ivuxolimab. The receptor comes from an adult with an advanced solid tumor such as melanoma, head and neck, liver or kidney cancer. V and J are TRBV29-1 and TRBJ2-3, with no clear D. CDR3 bases: TGCAGCGTTGAAACGGTCGGGCGCACAGATACGCAGTATTTT. Amino acid sequence: CSVETVGRTDTQYF.